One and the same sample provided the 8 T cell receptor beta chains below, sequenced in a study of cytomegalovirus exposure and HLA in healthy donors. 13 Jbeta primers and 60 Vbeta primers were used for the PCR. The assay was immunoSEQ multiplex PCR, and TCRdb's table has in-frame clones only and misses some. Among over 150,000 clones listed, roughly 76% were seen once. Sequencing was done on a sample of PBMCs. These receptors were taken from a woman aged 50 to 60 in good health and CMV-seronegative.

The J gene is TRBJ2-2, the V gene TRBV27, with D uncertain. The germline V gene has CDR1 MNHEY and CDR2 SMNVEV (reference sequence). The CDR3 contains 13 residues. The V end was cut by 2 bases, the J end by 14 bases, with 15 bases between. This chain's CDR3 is CASSLEQRTILFF. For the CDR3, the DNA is TGTGCCAGCAGTTTAGAGCAGCGAACCATCCTGTTTTTT.

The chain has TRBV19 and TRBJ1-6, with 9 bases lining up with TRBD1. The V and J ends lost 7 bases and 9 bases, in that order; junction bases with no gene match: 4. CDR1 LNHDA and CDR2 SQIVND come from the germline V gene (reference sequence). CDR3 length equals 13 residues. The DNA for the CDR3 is TGTGCCAGTACCGGGACAGGGTTTTCACCCCTCCACTTT. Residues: CASTGTGFSPLHF.

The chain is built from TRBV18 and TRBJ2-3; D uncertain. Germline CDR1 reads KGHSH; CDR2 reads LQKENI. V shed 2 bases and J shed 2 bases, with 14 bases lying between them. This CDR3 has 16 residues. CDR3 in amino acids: CASSPDLVLSTDTQYF. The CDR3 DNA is TGTGCCAGCTCACCAGATCTAGTTTTGTCCACAGATACGCAGTATTTT.

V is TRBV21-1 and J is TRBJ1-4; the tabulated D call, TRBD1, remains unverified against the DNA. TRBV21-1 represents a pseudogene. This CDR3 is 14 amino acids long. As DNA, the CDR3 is TGTGCCAGCAGCAGAGGGACAGTGAATGAAAAACTGTTTTTT. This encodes CASSRGTVNEKLFF.

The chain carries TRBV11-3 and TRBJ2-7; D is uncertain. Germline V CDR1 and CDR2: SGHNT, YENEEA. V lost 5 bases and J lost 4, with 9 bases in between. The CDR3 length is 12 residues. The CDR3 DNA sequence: TGTGCCAGCAGCATAGGAGAGTACGAGCAGTACTTC. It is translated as CASSIGEYEQYF.

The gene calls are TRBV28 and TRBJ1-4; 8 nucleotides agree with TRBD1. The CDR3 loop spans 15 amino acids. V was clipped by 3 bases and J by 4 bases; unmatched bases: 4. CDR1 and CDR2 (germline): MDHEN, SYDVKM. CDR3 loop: CASSFRGRGNEKLFF. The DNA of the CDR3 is TGTGCCAGCAGTTTCAGGGGGCGCGGTAATGAAAAACTGTTTTTT. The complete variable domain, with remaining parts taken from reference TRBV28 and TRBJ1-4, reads DVKVTQSSRYLVKRTGEKVFLECVQDMDHENMFWYRQDPGLGLRLIYFSYDVKMKEKGDIPEGYSVSREKKERFSLILESASTNQTSMYLCASSFRGRGNEKLFFGSGTQLSVL.

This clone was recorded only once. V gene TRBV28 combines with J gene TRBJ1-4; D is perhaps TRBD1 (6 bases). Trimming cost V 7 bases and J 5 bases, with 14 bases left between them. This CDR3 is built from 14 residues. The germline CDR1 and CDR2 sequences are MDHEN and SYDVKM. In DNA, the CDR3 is TGTGCCAGCATTACAGGGTCGGGAAATGAAAAACTGTTTTTT. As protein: CASITGSGNEKLFF. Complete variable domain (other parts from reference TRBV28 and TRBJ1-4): DVKVTQSSRYLVKRTGEKVFLECVQDMDHENMFWYRQDPGLGLRLIYFSYDVKMKEKGDIPEGYSVSREKKERFSLILESASTNQTSMYLCASITGSGNEKLFFGSGTQLSVL.

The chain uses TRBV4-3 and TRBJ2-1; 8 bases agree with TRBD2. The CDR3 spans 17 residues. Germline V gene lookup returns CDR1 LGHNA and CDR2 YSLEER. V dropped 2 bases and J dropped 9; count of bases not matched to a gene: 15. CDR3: CASSQQRVGGAVSEQFF. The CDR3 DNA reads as TGCGCCAGCAGCCAACAGAGGGTCGGGGGGGCCGTAAGTGAGCAGTTCTTC.